This TCR beta chain stems from a study of control samples from healthy donors and cancer patients. This CDR3 is built from 14 residues. V shed 6 bases, J shed 1 base, and the junction held 4 bases outside the gene matches. Germline CDR1 reads SNHLY; CDR2 reads FYNNEI. Data came from immunoSEQ multiplex PCR; TCRdb stores just in-frame clones and leaves some out. The sample lists about 130,000 clones, 93% occurring once. The rearrangement joins TRBV2 to TRBJ1-1; TRBD1 agrees at 8 bases. Sequenced: PBMCs. This TCR was sampled from a man aged 45-60 years with head and neck cancer. Written as DNA, the CDR3 is TGTGCCAGCAGATCCGGGACAGGGAACACTGAAGCTTTCTTT. This gives the protein CASRSGTGNTEAFF.